This T cell receptor (beta chain) was captured in a study of naive and memory T cell subsets. Broader study findings: Higher TCR numbers at tuberculin sites reflect T cell infiltration, per interpretation.

Many counts were recorded for this clonotype. The antigen remains unidentified. Amplification of ligated cDNA took four PCR rounds with SP2 and nested alpha and beta constant primers. One entry per CDR3 protein results from TCRdb running MiXCR on the UMI-ligation and nested PCR reads. Here the sample spans under 35,000 distinct CDR3 sequences, about 7.4% being singletons. As to treatment: skin biopsy from PPD injection site in Mantoux-positive individual. A UMI-containing oligonucleotide was joined by 3' ligation to the TCR cDNA template. Input was about 1 to 1000 ng of DNase-treated total RNA without cell sorting. V was pared by 3 bases and J by 7 bases, with 13 bases between. This CDR3 has 14 amino acids. Germline V lookup: CDR1 SEHNR, CDR2 FQNEAQ (reference sequence).

The chain has TRBV7-9 and TRBJ1-5; D might be TRBD1 (5 bases). The specimen was skin, collected from a tuberculin skin test site. This clonotype originated in an adult in good health. In DNA, the CDR3 is TGTGCCAGCAGCTTTGGGGGACGGCACCAGCCCCAGCATTTT. It translates to CASSFGGRHQPQHF.